This TCR beta chain comes out of a study of shared T cell receptors in the human thymus. The CDR3 runs 17 residues. The V gene's germline CDR1 is MGHDK and CDR2 SYGVNS. J was trimmed by 6 bases and V by 6 bases; bases with no gene match: 13. Only in-frame clones appear in the TCRdb table, and some are missing; sequencing was by immunoSEQ multiplex PCR. There are more than 550,000 clones in the sample; around 87% occur only once, and 0.009% to 0.0095% lies in the top ten. The same data also went into a second study, on human thymus T cells.

Input material: thymocytes. This receptor was taken from a boy younger than two with a congenital heart defect. The chain is built from TRBV25-1 and TRBJ1-6, with TRBD1 identical over 8 bases. DNA for the CDR3: TGTGCCAGCAGCACCCGTGGGACAGGCGGACGTAATTCACCCCTCCACTTT. It codes for CASSTRGTGGRNSPLHF. Based on the CDR3 plus reference TRBV25-1 and TRBJ1-6, the full variable domain is EADIYQTPRYLVIGTGKKITLECSQTMGHDKMYWYQQDPGMELHLIHYSYGVNSTEKGDLSSESTVSRIRTEHFPLTLESARPSHTSQYLCASSTRGTGGRNSPLHFGNGTRLTVT.